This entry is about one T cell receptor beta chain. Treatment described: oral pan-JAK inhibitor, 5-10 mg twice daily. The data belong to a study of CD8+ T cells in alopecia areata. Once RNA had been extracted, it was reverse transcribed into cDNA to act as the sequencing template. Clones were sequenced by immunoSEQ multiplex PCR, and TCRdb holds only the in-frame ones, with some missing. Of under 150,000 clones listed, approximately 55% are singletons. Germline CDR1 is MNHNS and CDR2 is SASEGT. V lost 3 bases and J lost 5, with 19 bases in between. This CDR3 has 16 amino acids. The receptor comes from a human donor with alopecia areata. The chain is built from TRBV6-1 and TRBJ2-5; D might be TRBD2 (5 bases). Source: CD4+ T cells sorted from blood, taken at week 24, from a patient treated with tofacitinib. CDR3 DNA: TGTGCCAGCAGTGATCCCTACGAGGGCCACGGGGAGACCCAGTACTTC. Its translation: CASSDPYEGHGETQYF.